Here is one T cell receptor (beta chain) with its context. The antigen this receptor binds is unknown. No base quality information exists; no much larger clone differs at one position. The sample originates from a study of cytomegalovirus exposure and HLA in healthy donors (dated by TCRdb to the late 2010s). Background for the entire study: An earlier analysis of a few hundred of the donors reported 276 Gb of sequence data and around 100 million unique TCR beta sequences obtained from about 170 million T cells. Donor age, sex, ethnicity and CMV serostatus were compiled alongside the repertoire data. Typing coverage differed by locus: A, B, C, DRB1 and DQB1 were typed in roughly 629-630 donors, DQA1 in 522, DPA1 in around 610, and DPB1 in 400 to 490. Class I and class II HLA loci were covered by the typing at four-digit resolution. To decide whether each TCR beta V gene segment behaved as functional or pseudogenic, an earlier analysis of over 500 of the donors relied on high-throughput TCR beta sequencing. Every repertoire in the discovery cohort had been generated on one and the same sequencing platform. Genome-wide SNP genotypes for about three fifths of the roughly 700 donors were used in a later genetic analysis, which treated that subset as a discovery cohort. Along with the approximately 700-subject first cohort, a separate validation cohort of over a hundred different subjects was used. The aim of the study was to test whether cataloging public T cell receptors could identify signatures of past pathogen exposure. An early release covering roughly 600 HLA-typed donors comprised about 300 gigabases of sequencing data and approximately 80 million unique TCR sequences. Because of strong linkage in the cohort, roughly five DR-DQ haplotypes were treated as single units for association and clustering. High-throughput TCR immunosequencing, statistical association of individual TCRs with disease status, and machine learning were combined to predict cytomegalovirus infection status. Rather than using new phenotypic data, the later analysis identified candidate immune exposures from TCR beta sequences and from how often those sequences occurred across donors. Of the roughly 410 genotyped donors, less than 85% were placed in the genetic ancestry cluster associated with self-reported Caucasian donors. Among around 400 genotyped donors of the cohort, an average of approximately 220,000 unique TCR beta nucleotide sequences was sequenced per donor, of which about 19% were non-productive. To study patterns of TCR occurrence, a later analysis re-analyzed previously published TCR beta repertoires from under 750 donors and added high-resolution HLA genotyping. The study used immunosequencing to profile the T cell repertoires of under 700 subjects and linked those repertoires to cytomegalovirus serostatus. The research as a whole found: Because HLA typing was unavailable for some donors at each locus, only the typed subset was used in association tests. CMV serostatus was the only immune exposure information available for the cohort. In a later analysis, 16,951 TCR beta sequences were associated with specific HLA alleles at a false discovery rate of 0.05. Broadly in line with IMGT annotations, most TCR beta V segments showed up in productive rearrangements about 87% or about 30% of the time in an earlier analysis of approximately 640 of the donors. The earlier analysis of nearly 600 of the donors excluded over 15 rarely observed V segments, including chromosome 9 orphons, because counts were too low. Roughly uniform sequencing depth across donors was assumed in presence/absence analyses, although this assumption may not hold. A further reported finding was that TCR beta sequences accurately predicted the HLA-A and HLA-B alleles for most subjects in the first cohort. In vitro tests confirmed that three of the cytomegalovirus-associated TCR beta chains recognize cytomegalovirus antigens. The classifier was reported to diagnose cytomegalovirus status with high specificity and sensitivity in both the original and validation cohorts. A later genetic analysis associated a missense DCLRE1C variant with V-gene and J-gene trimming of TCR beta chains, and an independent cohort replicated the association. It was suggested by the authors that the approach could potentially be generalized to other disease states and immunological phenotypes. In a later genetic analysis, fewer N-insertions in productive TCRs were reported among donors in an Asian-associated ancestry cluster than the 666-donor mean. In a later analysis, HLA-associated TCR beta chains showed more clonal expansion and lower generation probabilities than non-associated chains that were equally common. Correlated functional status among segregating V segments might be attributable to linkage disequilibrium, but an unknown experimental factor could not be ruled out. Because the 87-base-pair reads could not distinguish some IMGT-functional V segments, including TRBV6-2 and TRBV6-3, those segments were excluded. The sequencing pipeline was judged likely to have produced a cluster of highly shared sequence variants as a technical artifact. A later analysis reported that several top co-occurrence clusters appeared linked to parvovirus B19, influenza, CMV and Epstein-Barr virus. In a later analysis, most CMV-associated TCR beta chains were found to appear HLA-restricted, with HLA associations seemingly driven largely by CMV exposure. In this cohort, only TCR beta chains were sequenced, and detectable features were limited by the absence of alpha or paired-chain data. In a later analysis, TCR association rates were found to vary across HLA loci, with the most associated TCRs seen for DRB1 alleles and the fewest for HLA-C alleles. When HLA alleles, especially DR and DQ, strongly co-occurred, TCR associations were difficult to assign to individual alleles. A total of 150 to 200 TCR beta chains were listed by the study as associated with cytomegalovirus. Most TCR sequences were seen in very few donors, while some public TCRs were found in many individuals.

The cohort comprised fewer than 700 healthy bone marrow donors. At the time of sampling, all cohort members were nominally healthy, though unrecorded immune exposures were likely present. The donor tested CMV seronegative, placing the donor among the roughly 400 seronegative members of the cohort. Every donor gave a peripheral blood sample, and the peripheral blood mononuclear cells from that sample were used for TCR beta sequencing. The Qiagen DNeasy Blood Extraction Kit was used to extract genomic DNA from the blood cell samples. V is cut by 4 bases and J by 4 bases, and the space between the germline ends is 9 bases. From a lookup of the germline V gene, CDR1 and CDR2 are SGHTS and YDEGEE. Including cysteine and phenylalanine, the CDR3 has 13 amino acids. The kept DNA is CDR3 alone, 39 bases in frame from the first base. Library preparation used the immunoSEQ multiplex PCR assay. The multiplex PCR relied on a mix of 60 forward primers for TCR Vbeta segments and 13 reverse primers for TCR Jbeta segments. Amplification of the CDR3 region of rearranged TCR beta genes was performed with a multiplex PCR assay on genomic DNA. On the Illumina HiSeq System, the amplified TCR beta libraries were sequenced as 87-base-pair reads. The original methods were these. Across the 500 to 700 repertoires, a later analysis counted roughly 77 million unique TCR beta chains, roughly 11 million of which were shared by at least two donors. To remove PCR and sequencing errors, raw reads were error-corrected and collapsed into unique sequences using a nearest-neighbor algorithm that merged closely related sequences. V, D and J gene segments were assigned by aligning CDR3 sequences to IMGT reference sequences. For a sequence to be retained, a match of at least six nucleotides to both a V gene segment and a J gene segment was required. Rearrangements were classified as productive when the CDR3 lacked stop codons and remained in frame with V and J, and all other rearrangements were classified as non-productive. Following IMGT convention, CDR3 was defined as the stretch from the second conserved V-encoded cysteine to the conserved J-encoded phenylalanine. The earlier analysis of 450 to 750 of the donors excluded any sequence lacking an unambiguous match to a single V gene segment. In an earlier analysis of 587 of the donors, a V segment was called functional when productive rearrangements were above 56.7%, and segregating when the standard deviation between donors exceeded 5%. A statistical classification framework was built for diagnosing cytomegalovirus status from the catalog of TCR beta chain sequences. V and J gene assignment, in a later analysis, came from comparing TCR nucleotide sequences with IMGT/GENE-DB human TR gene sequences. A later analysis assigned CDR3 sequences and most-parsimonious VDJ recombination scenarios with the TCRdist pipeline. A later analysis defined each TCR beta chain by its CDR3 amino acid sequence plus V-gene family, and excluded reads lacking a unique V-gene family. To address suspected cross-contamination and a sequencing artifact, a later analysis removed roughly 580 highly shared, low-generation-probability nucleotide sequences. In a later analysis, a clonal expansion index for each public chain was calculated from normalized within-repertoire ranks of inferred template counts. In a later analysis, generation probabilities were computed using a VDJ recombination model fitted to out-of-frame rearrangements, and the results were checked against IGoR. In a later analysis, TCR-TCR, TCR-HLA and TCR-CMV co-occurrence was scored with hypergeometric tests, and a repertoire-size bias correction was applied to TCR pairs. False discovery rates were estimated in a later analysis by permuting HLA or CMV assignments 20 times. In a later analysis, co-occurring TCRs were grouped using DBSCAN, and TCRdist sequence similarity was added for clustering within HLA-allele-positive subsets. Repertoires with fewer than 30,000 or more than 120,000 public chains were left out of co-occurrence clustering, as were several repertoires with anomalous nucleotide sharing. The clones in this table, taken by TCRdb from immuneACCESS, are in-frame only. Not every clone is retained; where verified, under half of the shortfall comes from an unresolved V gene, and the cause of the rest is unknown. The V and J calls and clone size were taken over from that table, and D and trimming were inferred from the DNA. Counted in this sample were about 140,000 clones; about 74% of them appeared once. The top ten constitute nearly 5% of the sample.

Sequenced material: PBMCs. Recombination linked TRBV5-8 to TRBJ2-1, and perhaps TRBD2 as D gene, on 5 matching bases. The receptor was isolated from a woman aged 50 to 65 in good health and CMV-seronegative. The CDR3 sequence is CASSPRVYNEQFF. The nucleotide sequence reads TGTGCCAGCAGCCCGCGGGTTTACAATGAGCAGTTCTTC. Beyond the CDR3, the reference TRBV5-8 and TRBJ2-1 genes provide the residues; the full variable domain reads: EAGVTQSPTHLIKTRGQQATLRCSPISGHTSVYWYQQALGLGLQFLLWYDEGEERNRGNFPPRFSGRQFPNYSSELNVNALELEDSALYLCASSPRVYNEQFFGPGTRLTVL.